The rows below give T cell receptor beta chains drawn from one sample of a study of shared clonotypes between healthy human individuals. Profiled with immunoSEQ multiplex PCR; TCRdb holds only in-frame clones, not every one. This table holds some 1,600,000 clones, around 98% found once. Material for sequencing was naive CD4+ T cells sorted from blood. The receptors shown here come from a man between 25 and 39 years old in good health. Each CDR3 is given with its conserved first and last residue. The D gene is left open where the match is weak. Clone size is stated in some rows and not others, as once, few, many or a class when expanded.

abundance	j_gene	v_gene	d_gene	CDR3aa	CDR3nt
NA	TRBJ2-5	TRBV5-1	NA	CASSIDLPRTQYF	TGCGCCAGCAGCATAGACCTCCCCAGGACCCAGTACTTC
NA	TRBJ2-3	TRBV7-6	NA	CASSLGPSGGVGGLAQYF	TGTGCCAGCAGCTTAGGACCCTCCGGCGGGGTTGGAGGTCTGGCGCAGTATTTT
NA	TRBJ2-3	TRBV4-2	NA	CASSQDSKRPTDTQYF	TGTGCCAGCAGCCAAGACAGTAAGCGGCCCACAGATACGCAGTATTTT
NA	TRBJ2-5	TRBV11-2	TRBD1	CASSATLTGQETQYF	TGTGCCAGCAGCGCCACCCTGACAGGGCAAGAGACCCAGTACTTC
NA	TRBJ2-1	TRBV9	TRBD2	CASSPEFSGRKTSEQFF	TGTGCCAGCAGCCCAGAGTTTAGCGGGAGGAAGACGTCTGAGCAGTTCTTC
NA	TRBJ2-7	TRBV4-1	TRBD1	CASSWTGGVEQYF	TGCGCCAGCAGCTGGACAGGGGGGGTCGAGCAGTACTTC
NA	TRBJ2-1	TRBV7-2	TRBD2	CASSFQTSGHNEQFF	TGTGCCAGCAGCTTCCAGACTAGCGGCCACAATGAGCAGTTCTTC
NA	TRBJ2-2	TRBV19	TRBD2	CASSINGRLRTGELFF	TGTGCCAGTAGTATTAACGGGAGGCTTCGTACCGGGGAGCTGTTTTTT
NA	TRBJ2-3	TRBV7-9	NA	CASSPLRRNTDTQYF	TGTGCCAGCAGCCCCTTGAGGCGGAACACAGATACGCAGTATTTT
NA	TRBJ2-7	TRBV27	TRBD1	CASSLPGQTIYEQYF	TGTGCCAGCAGTTTACCGGGACAGACGATCTACGAGCAGTACTTC
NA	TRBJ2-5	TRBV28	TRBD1	CASSSQRTGKERTQYF	TGTGCCAGCAGTTCCCAAAGGACAGGGAAGGAAAGGACCCAGTACTTC
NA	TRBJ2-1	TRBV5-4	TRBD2	CASTRLAGESYNEQFF	TGTGCCAGCACCCGACTAGCGGGAGAGTCCTACAATGAGCAGTTCTTC
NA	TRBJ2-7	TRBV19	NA	CASSIKPLSYEQYF	TGTGCCAGTAGTATAAAGCCTCTCTCCTACGAGCAGTACTTC
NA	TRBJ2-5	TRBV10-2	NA	CASKEEGGSSQYF	TGCGCCAGCAAAGAGGAGGGTGGGTCGTCCCAGTACTTC
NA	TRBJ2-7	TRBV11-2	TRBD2	CASSPSGLAGGSYF	TGTGCCAGCAGCCCTTCGGGACTAGCGGGGGGGTCGTACTTC
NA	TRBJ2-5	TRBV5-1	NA	CASSLGSSGQETQYF	TGCGCCAGCAGCTTGGGCTCCAGCGGCCAAGAGACCCAGTACTTC
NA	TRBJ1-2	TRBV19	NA	CASSIDGANYGYTF	TGTGCCAGTAGTATAGACGGGGCTAACTATGGCTACACCTTC
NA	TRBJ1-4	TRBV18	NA	CASSPLGVDEKLFF	TGTGCCAGCTCACCACTGGGGGTTGATGAAAAACTGTTTTTT
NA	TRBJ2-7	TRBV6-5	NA	CASSQGDLLYEQYF	TGTGCCAGCAGTCAGGGGGACTTACTATACGAGCAGTACTTC
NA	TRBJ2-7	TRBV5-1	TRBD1	CASSPSPAGTGIREQYF	TGCGCCAGCAGCCCCTCACCCGCCGGGACAGGAATACGCGAGCAGTACTTC
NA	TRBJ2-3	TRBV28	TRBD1	CASSLNQGADTQYF	TGTGCCAGCAGTCTTAACCAGGGGGCAGATACGCAGTATTTT
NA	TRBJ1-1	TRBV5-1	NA	CASSLRTAPGKNTEAFF	TGCGCCAGCAGCTTGAGGACAGCGCCGGGGAAAAACACTGAAGCTTTCTTT
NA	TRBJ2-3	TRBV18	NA	CASSRTDTQYF	TGTGCCAGCTCCCGCACAGATACGCAGTATTTT
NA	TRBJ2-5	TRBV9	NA	CASSVAVTAETQYF	TGTGCCAGCAGCGTAGCAGTCACGGCGGAGACCCAGTACTTC
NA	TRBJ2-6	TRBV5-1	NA	CASSLFWAELANVLTF	TGCGCCAGCAGCTTGTTTTGGGCAGAGCTGGCCAACGTCCTGACTTTC
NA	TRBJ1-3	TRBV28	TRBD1	CASSSGTGVSGNTIYF	TGTGCCAGCAGTTCTGGGACAGGGGTGTCTGGAAACACCATATATTTT
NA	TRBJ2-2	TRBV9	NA	CASSVDSAGIAGELFF	TGTGCCAGCAGCGTAGACTCGGCGGGAATCGCCGGGGAGCTGTTTTTT
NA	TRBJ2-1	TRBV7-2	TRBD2	CASSLVLSSGGNEQFF	TGTGCCAGCAGCTTAGTGTTGTCTAGCGGGGGCAATGAGCAGTTCTTC
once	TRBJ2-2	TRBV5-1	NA	CASSLIEGPTGELFF	TGCGCCAGCAGCTTGATTGAAGGACCCACCGGGGAGCTGTTTTTT
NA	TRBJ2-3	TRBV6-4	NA	CASSVGGTPIDTQYF	TGTGCCAGCAGCGTTGGGGGAACTCCAATAGATACGCAGTATTTT